One sample yielded the 18 T cell receptor beta chains listed below, sequenced in a study of shared clonotypes between healthy human individuals. The data were produced by immunoSEQ multiplex PCR, yet TCRdb's version contains in-frame clones alone and is incomplete. The table records around 990,000 clones, around 77% of them present only once. The sequenced sample consisted of memory CD4+ T cells from PBMCs. Specified subset: CD45RA-negative fraction. The receptor source for this set is a man younger than 30 in good health. Some clones in this sample may be carry-over from other donors' samples.

Of note for this clone: The same CDR3 can be traced to other DNA sequences in this sample. The rearrangement uses TRBV2 and TRBJ1-4, with D possibly matching TRBD1 (5 bases). This CDR3 has 14 amino acids. From germline, CDR1 is SNHLY and CDR2 FYNNEI. V lost 3 bases and J 4 bases, leaving 9 bases between the germline ends. The CDR3 loop reads CASSEGGDNEKLFF. The CDR3 nucleotides are TGTGCCAGCAGTGAGGGGGGAGATAATGAAAAACTGTTTTTT. The variable domain in full, with the rest retrieved from reference TRBV2 and TRBJ1-4, is EPEVTQTPSHQVTQMGQEVILRCVPISNHLYFYWYRQILGQKVEFLVSFYNNEISEKSEIFDDQFSVERPDGSNFTLKIRSTKLEDSAMYFCASSEGGDNEKLFFGSGTQLSVL.

On this clone: Other DNA sequences of this sample code for an identical CDR3. CDR3 amino acids: CSAAADRYEQYF. CDR3 in DNA: TGCAGCGCCGCCGCCGACCGTTACGAGCAGTACTTC. The gene calls are TRBV29-1 and TRBJ2-7; no clear D gene. V lost 7 bases to trimming and J lost 4 bases, with 14 bases between them. CDR1 is SQVTM, CDR2 ANQGSEA, per germline. CDR3 length: 12 amino acids.

This sequence joins TRBV11-3 and TRBJ2-7; TRBD1 matches at 9 bases. V dropped 0 bases and J dropped 2; count of bases not matched to a gene: 2. Germline V CDR1 and CDR2: SGHNT, YENEEA. The CDR3 is 15 amino acids. The CDR3 bases are TGTGCCAGCAGCTTAGAGGGACAGGGAGCCTACGAGCAGTACTTC. It codes for CASSLEGQGAYEQYF.

V gene TRBV5-4 combines with J gene TRBJ1-1; D gene ambiguous. Germline lookup yields CDR1 SGHNT and CDR2 YYREEE (reference sequence). Trimming took off 1 base at V and 3 bases at J, with 10 bases between the two ends. The length of the CDR3 is 14 residues. The DNA of the CDR3 is TGTGCCAGCAGCTTGAGACTCCTAGACACTGAAGCTTTCTTT. Translation: CASSLRLLDTEAFF.

The J gene is TRBJ2-1, the V gene TRBV11-2; D perhaps matches TRBD2 (6 bases). The CDR3 extends over 16 amino acids. Deletions cut 7 bases from V and 2 bases from J, with 18 bases between. From germline, CDR1 is SGHAT and CDR2 FQNNGV. The CDR3 DNA reads TGTGCCAGCACCTCAGGTGGGACTCTAACCTACAATGAGCAGTTCTTC. Amino acids: CASTSGGTLTYNEQFF. The complete variable domain, with remaining parts taken from reference TRBV11-2 and TRBJ2-1, reads EAGVAQSPRYKIIEKRQSVAFWCNPISGHATLYWYQQILGQGPKLLIQFQNNGVVDDSQLPKDRFSAERLKGVDSTLKIQPAKLEDSAVYLCASTSGGTLTYNEQFFGPGTRLTVL.

This clone came up a few times. The genes are TRBV6-6 and TRBJ1-2, with TRBD1 matching over 7 bases. CDR1 and CDR2 from the germline V gene are MNHNY and SVGAGI (reference sequence). Losses at the gene ends were 4 bases for V and 0 bases for J; bases not matched to a gene: 2. The CDR3 is 14 amino acids. CDR3 in amino acids: CASSLRGPNYGYTF. The CDR3, as DNA: TGTGCCAGCAGTTTAAGGGGGCCTAACTATGGCTACACCTTC.

The V call is TRBV9, the J call TRBJ2-1; D unclear. Germline V CDR1 and CDR2: SGDLS, YYNGEE. V lost 0 bases to trimming and J lost 9 bases, with 16 bases between them. This CDR3 has 15 residues. The CDR3 loop is CASSVAAGQAGEQFF. For the CDR3, the DNA is TGTGCCAGCAGCGTAGCGGCTGGCCAGGCCGGTGAGCAGTTCTTC.

This clone was recorded many times. The chain uses TRBV7-2 and TRBJ1-2; a possible D gene is TRBD1 (6 bases). Germline CDR1 SGHTA, CDR2 FQGNSA. The V end lost 6 bases, the J end lost 4 bases, and 12 bases lay between the germline ends. The CDR3 is made up of 13 amino acids. The CDR3 DNA reads TGTGCCAGCAGTCAGGGGCTAGGCTATGGCTACACCTTC. Protein: CASSQGLGYGYTF.

CDR3 in DNA: TGTGCCAGCAGCCCCTCAGGGGCGGGAGGCTACAATGAGCAGTTCTTC. This encodes CASSPSGAGGYNEQFF. The chain uses TRBV7-3 and TRBJ2-1, with 8 positions matching TRBD2. V was pared by 5 bases and J by 3 bases, with 9 bases of the junction left unmatched. Germline CDR1 is SGHTA and CDR2 is FQGTGA. CDR3 length: 16 amino acids.

This chain links TRBV10-3 with TRBJ2-3; D call uncertain. V lost 3 bases to trimming and J lost 2 bases, with 24 bases between them. The CDR3 has 19 residues. CDR1 is ENHRY and CDR2 is SYGVKD in the germline V gene. The CDR3 is CAISDPFGKPQSLTDTQYF. In DNA form, the CDR3 reads TGTGCCATCAGTGATCCTTTTGGGAAGCCCCAATCTCTCACAGATACGCAGTATTTT.

This clone has more than one count but fewer than ten. The gene calls are TRBV10-3 and TRBJ1-2; 8 bases agree with TRBD1. CDR3 size: 14 residues. J gave up 0 bases and V 4 bases, and 1 base lay outside the gene matches. CDR1 is ENHRY and CDR2 is SYGVKD in the germline V gene. The CDR3 sequence: CAISGDRPNYGYTF. In nucleotides, the CDR3 is TGTGCCATCAGTGGGGACAGGCCTAACTATGGCTACACCTTC.

This clone was seen only once. This chain connects TRBV15 to TRBJ2-5, with TRBD1 as a possible D gene (6 bases). The V gene's germline CDR1 is LNHNV and CDR2 YYDKDF (reference sequence). This CDR3 is 14 amino acids long. V dropped 0 bases and J dropped 1 base, with 6 bases sitting between them. For the CDR3, the DNA is TGTGCCACCAGCAGAGACAGGGGCCAAGAGACCCAGTACTTC. Translation: CATSRDRGQETQYF.

V and J are TRBV28 and TRBJ1-5, with 7 positions matching TRBD1. V lost 0 bases to trimming and J lost 7 bases; unmatched junction nucleotides: 3. Germline CDR1 reads MDHEN; CDR2 reads SYDVKM. The CDR3 has 14 amino acids. The CDR3, as DNA: TGTGCCAGCAGTTTATGGACAGGGAGACAGCCCCAGCATTTT. As protein: CASSLWTGRQPQHF.

This clone was detected a few times. The genes are TRBV4-1 and TRBJ2-1, with TRBD2 identical over 8 bases. CDR3 length equals 18 residues. V lost 0 bases and J lost 0; bases outside the gene matches: 7. CDR1 is MGHRA and CDR2 is YSYEKL in the germline V gene. CDR3 in DNA: TGCGCCAGCAGCCAAGATGGTTTAGCGGGATTCTCCTACAATGAGCAGTTCTTC. Translation gives CASSQDGLAGFSYNEQFF.

The chain is built from TRBV27 and TRBJ1-6; 7 nucleotides line up with TRBD1. With V trimmed by 5 bases and J by 1 base, 5 bases remained unmatched. Germline loops: CDR1 MNHEY, CDR2 SMNVEV (reference sequence). The CDR3 has 16 residues. CDR3 sequence: CASSEQQGSYNSPLHF. Written as DNA, the CDR3 is TGTGCCAGCAGTGAGCAACAGGGGTCCTATAATTCACCCCTCCACTTT.

The table lists this clone with a count of one. The rearrangement links TRBV18 to TRBJ2-1, with D perhaps given as TRBD1 or TRBD2 (5 bases each). In germline, CDR1 is KGHSH, CDR2 LQKENI. Deletions cut 6 bases from V and 8 bases from J, with 20 bases between. The CDR3 loop spans 15 amino acids. CDR3 region: CASSLITGTEDEQFF. CDR3 in DNA: TGTGCCAGCTCGCTAATCACCGGGACCGAGGATGAGCAGTTCTTC. Filled out from reference TRBV18 and TRBJ2-1, the complete variable domain reads NAGVMQNPRHLVRRRGQEARLRCSPMKGHSHVYWYRQLPEEGLKFMVYLQKENIIDESGMPKERFSAEFPKEGPSILRIQQVVRGDSAAYFCASSLITGTEDEQFFGPGTRLTVL.

Turning to this clone: Other DNA sequences in the sample encode the same CDR3. V and J are TRBV5-1 and TRBJ2-7; 8 bases are shared with TRBD1. This CDR3 region has 13 residues. CDR1 and CDR2 from the germline V gene are SGHRS and YFSETQ. V was pared by 4 bases and J by 3 bases, with 3 bases of the junction left unmatched. The chain's CDR3 is CASSRDRFYEQYF. The CDR3 DNA reads as TGCGCCAGCAGCCGGGACAGGTTCTACGAGCAGTACTTC.

The chain links TRBV30 to TRBJ2-2; possible D gene TRBD1, 5 bases. CDR1 and CDR2 from the germline V gene are GTSNPN and SVGIG (reference sequence). This CDR3 is 14 amino acids long. V was shortened by 4 bases and J by 6 bases, with 15 bases between the two germline ends. Here the CDR3 reads CAWTRQIGSGELFF. In DNA, the CDR3 is TGTGCCTGGACCCGACAGATAGGGTCCGGGGAGCTGTTTTTT. Full variable domain (remainder filled in from reference TRBV30 and TRBJ2-2): SQTIHQWPATLVQPVGSPLSLECTVEGTSNPNLYWYRQAAGRGLQLLFYSVGIGQISSEVPQNLSASRPQDRQFILSSKKLLLSDSGFYLCAWTRQIGSGELFFGEGSRLTVL.